In this sample, the clone carrying this TCR beta chain turned up a few times. The antigen is undetermined. Trimming removed 4 bases from V and 0 bases from J; junction bases left unmatched: 2. Germline CDR1 reads LNHDA; CDR2 reads SQIVND (reference sequence). This CDR3 is 15 amino acids long. The total RNA was obtained from whole blood that was not fractionated. TCRdb called the 5' RACE reads again in MiXCR, with one record for every CDR3 protein. Altogether 81,000 or so distinct CDR3 sequences are present, more than 7.5% being singletons, with the ten largest covering approximately 2.3%. The entry originates in a study of human T cells and chemical hapten exposure. Overall study results and limits: With regard to DPC sensitization, TCRs above 1 in 1000 frequency did not change.

The chain couples TRBV19 to TRBJ2-3; 9 bases are shared with TRBD1. The source of this sequence is a male donor in good health. This CDR3 reads CASSKDRGSTDTQYF. For the CDR3, the DNA is TGTGCCAGTAGTAAGGACAGGGGTAGCACAGATACGCAGTATTTT.